The rows below give T cell receptor beta chains drawn from one sample of a study of T cell responses to AZD1222 COVID-19 vaccine. The repertoire was sequenced with immunoSEQ multiplex PCR; TCRdb's copy has only in-frame clones and lacks some. The repertoire holds 95,000 to 130,000 clones, around 88% seen once, with approximately 9.6% in the top ten. The material was peripheral blood, obtained on day 0 of AZD1222 vaccination. Every receptor here comes from an adult in good health. Each CDR3 is given with its conserved first and last residue. A D gene is named only where the DNA matches it firmly. Only some rows state a clone size, as once, few, many or a class for expanded clones.

>-|17|TRBV12-5|TRBJ1-5|TRBD1
TGTGCTAGTGGTTTCGTTCGACAGGGGGGAAGCAATCAGCCCCAGCATTTT
CASGFVRQGGSNQPQHF
>once|16|TRBV7-3|TRBJ2-6|-
TGTGCCAGCAGCTTAAGAGGGGAGAGTGGGGCCAACGTCCTGACTTTC
CASSLRGESGANVLTF
>-|12|TRBV9|TRBJ2-2|-
TGTGCCAGCAGCGTGTTTACCGGGGAGCTGTTTTTT
CASSVFTGELFF
>-|15|TRBV19|TRBJ1-1|-
TGTGCCAGTAGTCGGGCACAGGAATTGAACACTGAAGCTTTCTTT
CASSRAQELNTEAFF
>-|13|TRBV28|TRBJ2-7|-
TGTGCCAGCAGTTTAAGACGGAGTTACGAGCAGTACTTC
CASSLRRSYEQYF
>-|13|TRBV5-1|TRBJ1-1|-
TGCGCCAGCAGCGGGGTCGGTCGGGGGCGAGCTTTCTTT
CASSGVGRGRAFF
>-|15|TRBV5-8|TRBJ1-4|TRBD1
TGTGCCAGCAGCCGCGGGACAGGGGTAAATGAAAAACTGTTTTTT
CASSRGTGVNEKLFF
>-|12|TRBV7-8|TRBJ2-7|TRBD1
TGTGCCAGCAGCCGACAGGGCTACGAGCAGTACTTC
CASSRQGYEQYF
>-|18|TRBV18|TRBJ1-6|TRBD1
TGTGCCAGCTCACCACCGGGACAGCTAAGCTCCTATAATTCACCCCTCCACTTT
CASSPPGQLSSYNSPLHF
>-|16|TRBV11-3|TRBJ1-4|TRBD1
TGTGCCAGCAGCTTAGGACAGGGGGCCGGGGATGAAAAACTGTTTTTT
CASSLGQGAGDEKLFF
>-|15|TRBV7-8|TRBJ1-2|-
TGTGCCAGCAGCCCAAACCCGCAGTTGAACTATGGCTACACCTTC
CASSPNPQLNYGYTF
>-|12|TRBV2|TRBJ1-1|-
TGTGCCAGCACAGGGCGGAACACTGAAGCTTTCTTT
CASTGRNTEAFF
>once|12|TRBV12-3/TRBV12-4|TRBJ1-1|-
TGTGCCAGCAGTTTGGGGCACACTGAAGCTTTCTTT
CASSLGHTEAFF
>-|15|TRBV6-5|TRBJ1-1|TRBD1
TGTGCCAGCAGTCGGCTCGGACAGGGTTCCGCTGAAGCTTTCTTT
CASSRLGQGSAEAFF
>-|12|TRBV24-1|TRBJ2-1|-
TGTGCCACCAGTGATTCCGGAGCTGAGCAGTTCTTC
CATSDSGAEQFF
>-|13|TRBV4-2|TRBJ1-2|TRBD1
TGTGCCAGCAGTACAGGGGCAAACTATGGCTACACCTTC
CASSTGANYGYTF
>-|15|TRBV6-5|TRBJ1-2|-
TGTGCCAGCAGACGGACAGACGAGAGGGTTCGTGGCTACACCTTC
CASRRTDERVRGYTF
>-|15|TRBV9|TRBJ2-3|TRBD2
TGTGCCAGCAGCGCCAATGCGGGGGTCCCAGATACGCAGTATTTT
CASSANAGVPDTQYF
>once|13|TRBV6-5|TRBJ2-3|-
TGTGCCAGCAGCCGAGGCTCCTCAGATACGCAGTATTTT
CASSRGSSDTQYF
>-|15|TRBV7-3|TRBJ2-7|TRBD2
TGTGCCAGCAGGTTCAATAGCGGGAGGGAACACGAGCAGTACTTC
CASRFNSGREHEQYF
>-|15|TRBV18|TRBJ2-5|-
TGTGCCAGCTCACCAAGAGCCAGGGTGGAAGAGACCCAGTACTTC
CASSPRARVEETQYF
>-|15|TRBV24-1|TRBJ1-3|-
TGTGCCACCCTATCCGGGACAAGAGGCAGAAACACCATATATTTT
CATLSGTRGRNTIYF
>-|15|TRBV3-1/TRBV3-2|TRBJ2-2|-
TGTGCCAGCAGCCAGAGGGGACCTGGCACCGGGGAGCTGTTTTTT
CASSQRGPGTGELFF
>-|14|TRBV7-2|TRBJ2-7|-
TGTGCCAGCAGCGCGCGGGTGGCTCGCTACGAGCAGTACTTC
CASSARVARYEQYF
>-|14|TRBV14|TRBJ1-3|-
TGTGCCAGCAGCCGAGACTACTCTGGAAACACCATATATTTT
CASSRDYSGNTIYF
>-|13|TRBV2|TRBJ1-2|-
TGTGCCAGCAGACGGGACGGAAGCTATGGCTACACCTTC
CASRRDGSYGYTF
>once|15|TRBV4-3|TRBJ2-1|-
TGCGCCAGCAGCCAAGGTTCCGACCCCGGGAATGAGCAGTTCTTC
CASSQGSDPGNEQFF
>-|13|TRBV5-1|TRBJ2-7|TRBD2
TGCGCCAGCAGTTCGGGGGGATTTTACGAGCAGTACTTC
CASSSGGFYEQYF
>-|15|TRBV5-6|TRBJ1-6|-
TGTGCCAGCAGCTTGCGGGGAATAACGGGGTCACCCCTCCACTTT
CASSLRGITGSPLHF
>-|14|TRBV10-3|TRBJ1-4|-
TGTGCCATCAGTGAGGGGCAGGGGAACGAAAAACTGTTTTTT
CAISEGQGNEKLFF
>-|16|TRBV6-1|TRBJ2-3|-
TGTGCCAGCAGTGGGGGATTAGGGATTAGCACAGATACGCAGTATTTT
CASSGGLGISTDTQYF
>-|16|TRBV7-2|TRBJ2-2|TRBD1
TGTGCCAGCAGCCCCTGGACAGGGGTATATACCGGGGAGCTGTTTTTT
CASSPWTGVYTGELFF
>-|14|TRBV10-1|TRBJ1-1|TRBD1
TGCGCCAGCAGTGGGACAGGGGACAACACTGAAGCTTTCTTT
CASSGTGDNTEAFF
>-|13|TRBV30|TRBJ1-2|-
TGTGCCTGGAGCCAGGGCGAAACGTGGAGCTACACCTTC
CAWSQGETWSYTF
>-|12|TRBV2|TRBJ2-2|-
TGTGCCAGCAGTTTTCAAAACGGGGAGCTGTTTTTT
CASSFQNGELFF
>-|17|TRBV19|TRBJ2-2|TRBD1
TGTGCCAGTAGTACCCGGACAGGACTTACGAACACCGGGGAGCTGTTTTTT
CASSTRTGLTNTGELFF
>few|14|TRBV5-4|TRBJ2-5|-
TGTGCCAGCAGCCCAGCGGACCCGGGGGAGACCCAGTACTTC
CASSPADPGETQYF
>-|12|TRBV2|TRBJ2-7|-
TGTGCCAGCACTCCCACCTCCTACGAGCAGTACTTC
CASTPTSYEQYF
>-|12|TRBV5-1|TRBJ2-7|-
TGCGCCAGCAACCGGGATCGAGCCGAGCAGTACTTC
CASNRDRAEQYF
>-|13|TRBV19|TRBJ2-7|TRBD1
TGTGCCAGTAGGAGACAGGGGATCAACGAGCAGTACTTC
CASRRQGINEQYF
>-|20|TRBV10-3|TRBJ2-4|TRBD2
TGTGCCATCAGCGAACCTTTCGGCGGGGGGGGTTCTCTTGCCAAAAACATTCAGTACTTC
CAISEPFGGGGSLAKNIQYF
>-|15|TRBV19|TRBJ1-4|-
TGTGCCAGTAGTATAGGAGGCGGTAGTAATGAAAAACTGTTTTTT
CASSIGGGSNEKLFF